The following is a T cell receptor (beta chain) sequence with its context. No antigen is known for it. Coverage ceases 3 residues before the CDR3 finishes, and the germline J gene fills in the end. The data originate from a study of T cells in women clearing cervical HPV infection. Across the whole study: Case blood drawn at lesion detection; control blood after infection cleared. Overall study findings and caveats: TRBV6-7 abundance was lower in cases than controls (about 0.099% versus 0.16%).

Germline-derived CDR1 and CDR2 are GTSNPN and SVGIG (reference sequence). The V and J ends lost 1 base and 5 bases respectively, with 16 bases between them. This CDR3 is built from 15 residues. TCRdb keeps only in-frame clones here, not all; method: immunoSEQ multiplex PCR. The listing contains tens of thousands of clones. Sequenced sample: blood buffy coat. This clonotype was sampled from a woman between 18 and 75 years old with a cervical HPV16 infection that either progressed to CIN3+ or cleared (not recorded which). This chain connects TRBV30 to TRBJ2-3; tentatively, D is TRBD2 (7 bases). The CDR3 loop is CAWSGRGAGVDTQYF. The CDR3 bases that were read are TGTGCCTGGAGTGGCCGGGGGGCCGGGGTAGATACG. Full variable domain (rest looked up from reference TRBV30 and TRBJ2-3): SQTIHQWPATLVQPVGSPLSLECTVEGTSNPNLYWYRQAAGRGLQLLFYSVGIGQISSEVPQNLSASRPQDRQFILSSKKLLLSDSGFYLCAWSGRGAGVDTQYFGPGTRLTVL.